This T cell receptor beta chain was identified during a study of beta chain features in type 1 diabetes. Study-level findings and limits: Shortening of TCRB CDR3s, moderate but significant, appeared in all four CD4+ subsets of Type 1 diabetes patients. More deletions and fewer insertions at VDJ junctions were found in patients with type 1 diabetes.

The study reverse transcribed the entire isolated RNA, so it sequenced expressed TCRB transcripts. This table comes from immunoSEQ multiplex PCR, and its TCRdb copy is limited to in-frame clones, with some not included. The table has fewer than 400,000 clones, over 7% seen once. This clone was seen more than once but under ten times. Its antigen is undetermined. CD4+ cells of the naive, central memory, regulatory and stem cell-like memory types were sorted via CD45RO/CCR7/CD25/CD127/CD95/CD27. The TCR sequence derives from a man aged 25 to 40 with type 1 diabetes. The specimen sequenced was central memory CD4+ T cells from blood.

CDR3 loop: CASSVPGRGYTF. CDR3 DNA: TGCGCCAGCAGCGTCCCAGGACGGGGCTACACCTTC. The genes are TRBV5-1 and TRBJ1-2; unclear D gene. The CDR3 has 12 amino acids. Germline V gene data show CDR1 as SGHRS and CDR2 as YFSETQ. V lost 4 bases and J 8 bases, leaving 12 bases between the germline ends. Using reference TRBV5-1 and TRBJ1-2 for the parts outside the CDR3, the full variable domain is KAGVTQTPRYLIKTRGQQVTLSCSPISGHRSVSWYQQTPGQGLQFLFEYFSETQRNKGNFPGRFSGRQFSNSRSEMNVSTLELGDSALYLCASSVPGRGYTFGSGTRLTVV.